This T cell receptor (beta chain) was sequenced for a study of blood T cells in healthy people across ages. Overall study results and limits: Strong correlation was found linking TCR beta diversity to naive T cell percentage. More naive CD4+ cells and higher diversity were found in long-lived than in aged donors.

A second roughly 6 to 12 cycle PCR used barcoded and J-beta primers. Carrying 12 random nucleotides, a template-switch adaptor labeled each individual cDNA molecule. Every individual sample yielded 3 million or more paired-end reads (each containing CDR3). Each CDR3 protein gets one entry after TCRdb re-called the 5' RACE reads with MiXCR. The sample has 1.2 million to 1.5 million distinct CDR3 sequences; 42% are singletons. This clonotype has a count of ten or more. What it recognizes is unknown. Trimming took 1 base from V and 6 from J; bases not matched to a gene: 3. Germline values: CDR1 SGHVS, CDR2 FNYEAQ. There are 14 residues in the CDR3.

The chain couples TRBV7-6 to TRBJ2-1, with 7 bases matching TRBD1. The sample consisted of blood. This clonotype was sampled from a woman younger than 35 in good health. For the CDR3, the DNA is TGTGCCAGCAGCTTAGGAACAGGGGCCAATGAGCAGTTCTTC. It yields the protein CASSLGTGANEQFF.